This T cell receptor beta chain was identified in a study of beta chain features in type 1 diabetes. Study-wide points: In the patient group, naive, central memory and Treg TCRB repertoires seemed more alike than in the healthy donor group.

On this clone itself: Antigen unknown.

Germline V gene lookup returns CDR1 SEHNR and CDR2 FQNEAQ (reference sequence). The CDR3 is 15 residues long. The junction had 1 base not matched to a gene; V was cut back by 0 bases and J by 3 bases. TCRB transcripts that were expressed got sequenced, as all of the isolated RNA had been reverse transcribed. Clones were sequenced by immunoSEQ multiplex PCR, and TCRdb holds only the in-frame ones, with some missing. The table includes roughly 400,000 clones, approximately 16% detected once. The specimen sequenced was naive CD4+ T cells from blood. This chain links TRBV7-9 with TRBJ1-4, with TRBD1 identical over 7 bases. This clonotype was obtained from a woman younger than 35 in good health. CDR3 region: CASSLAGTANEKLFF. The CDR3, as DNA: TGTGCCAGCAGCTTAGCGGGGACAGCTAATGAAAAACTGTTTTTT.